This T cell receptor beta chain was retrieved from a study of blood T cell repertoires in COVID-19. Background on the study: The study drew acute and convalescent COVID-19 samples from the United States, Italy and Spain. From T cells, B-cell-depleted T cells, or PBMCs came the material, which was cDNA or gDNA.

How the authors handled the data: Cell counts per sample came from amplifying reference gene primers. Assay: immunoSEQ multiplex PCR; the TCRdb copy retains only in-frame clones and omits some. D and trimming were read from the DNA, whereas the V and J calls and clone size are those reported in that table. The sample has some 250,000 clones; around 86% are singletons. Trimming pared 5 bases from V and 3 bases from J, leaving 14 bases between. The CDR3 consists of 15 residues. In germline, CDR1 is SGHRS, CDR2 YFSETQ. The chain has TRBV5-1 and TRBJ1-4, with D maybe TRBD1 (5 bases). Sequenced sample: peripheral blood. This TCR came from a woman under 40 who had recovered from COVID-19. For the CDR3, the DNA is TGCGCCAGCAGTCTGTCTACAGGCTCTAATGAAAAACTGTTTTTT. Translation gives CASSLSTGSNEKLFF.